This entry concerns a single T cell receptor (beta chain). This specimen belongs to a study of cytomegalovirus exposure and HLA in healthy donors. PCR used 60 Vbeta primers and 13 Jbeta primers. TCRdb's table, derived via immunoSEQ multiplex PCR, lists solely in-frame clones and lacks some. In total, the table holds about 200,000 clones. The CDR3 sequence is 16 residues long. Trimming took 4 bases from V and 4 from J; bases not matched to a gene: 8. Germline V gene data show CDR1 as SEHNR and CDR2 as FQNEAQ (reference sequence). This receptor was obtained from a girl aged 2 to 10 in good health and CMV-seropositive. The specimen was PBMCs. The chain couples TRBV7-9 to TRBJ2-4; 9 bases align to TRBD2. The CDR3 bases are TGTGCCAGCAGCTCAGGAGGTAGCGGGGGTAAAAACATTCAGTACTTC. This codes for CASSSGGSGGKNIQYF.